This T cell receptor (beta chain) came from a study of radiotherapy plus CTLA-4 blockade in lung cancer. Study results and caveats: Once radiotherapy plus ipilimumab had been given, TCR clones derived from tumor expanded in blood. Dynamics of early blood T cell clones, together with interferon-beta, were reportedly the best predictors of response.

This clone was found a few times. Its matching antigen is unknown. Germline values: CDR1 SGDLS, CDR2 YYNGEE. The V end was cut by 2 bases, the J end by 0 bases, with 21 bases between. The length of the CDR3 is 18 residues. Profiled with immunoSEQ multiplex PCR; TCRdb holds only in-frame clones, not every one. The profile shows over 100,000 clones, 81% of them singletons. The clonotype was recovered from a human donor with non-small cell lung cancer that progressed on radiotherapy plus ipilimumab. Some clones in this sample may be carry-over from other donors' samples. The source material was peripheral blood, sampled from a patient treated with radiotherapy plus ipilimumab. This chain links TRBV9 with TRBJ2-7; D possibly corresponds to TRBD1 (6 bases). CDR3 sequence reads: CASSVLTSDRIHSYEQYF. The CDR3 bases are TGTGCCAGCAGCGTCCTAACTTCTGACAGGATTCACTCCTACGAGCAGTACTTC.